The clone carrying this TCR beta chain was seen ten or more times. What it recognizes is unknown. The sample is drawn from a study of early T cells in non-severe SARS-CoV-2 infection. The wider study: Chains from this unsorted whole-blood bulk RNA could not be paired.

Researchers attached unique molecular identifiers to individual cDNA molecules. TCRdb re-called the 5' RACE reads through MiXCR, storing one row per CDR3 protein. The table has over 50,000 distinct CDR3 sequences, about a tenth seen once. CDR3 size: 17 residues. V shed 6 bases and J 5 bases; nucleotides not matched to a gene: 19. From germline, CDR1 is DFQATT and CDR2 SNEGSKA (reference sequence). Study outcomes and limitations: Private and CD4 specificities were missed by VDJdb matching, which favored anti-spike CD8 responses.

V is TRBV20-1 and J is TRBJ2-3; TRBD2 matches at 8 bases. Sample: whole blood. This receptor was taken from an adult who was a healthcare worker with PCR-confirmed SARS-CoV-2 infection or an uninfected control (not recorded which). CDR3 coding DNA: TGCAGTGCCGCGCCATTAACTAGCGGCTCTTTTGGAGATACGCAGTATTTT. It translates to CSAAPLTSGSFGDTQYF.